The 32 T cell receptor beta chains given below trace back to one sample, sequenced in a study of T cell repertoires in cytomegalovirus infection. TCRdb ran MiXCR on the reads and lists one entry per CDR3 protein. The data hold about 470,000 distinct CDR3 sequences, with 42% observed a single time. These receptors have no known antigen. The sample consisted of cultured PBMCs, taken from culture after CMV antigen stimulation. These receptor sequences come from a human donor in good health (CMV status not recorded). Some clones in this sample may be carry-over from other donors' samples.

The rearrangement joins TRBV19 to TRBJ2-2; TRBD1 is a possible D gene (6 bases). CDR3 size: 13 residues. Trimming took 7 bases from V and 5 from J, leaving 11 bases between them. Looked up from germline, CDR1 is LNHDA and CDR2 is SQIVND (reference sequence). For the CDR3, the DNA is TGTGCCAGTAAGGCAGGGGAGACCGGGGAGCTGTTTTTT. Amino acid sequence: CASKAGETGELFF.

V and J are TRBV4-3 and TRBJ2-1; D is possibly TRBD1 (5 bases). Germline CDR1 is LGHNA and CDR2 is YSLEER. The CDR3 runs to 14 residues. V was shortened by 0 bases and J by 8 bases, with 11 bases between the two germline ends. DNA of the CDR3: TGCGCCAGCAGCCAAGAAGACAGACTGGATGAGCAGTTCTTC. Translating it yields CASSQEDRLDEQFF.

This sequence joins TRBV27 and TRBJ2-7; D uncertain. Trimming cost V 0 bases and J 1 base, with 7 bases left between them. In germline, CDR1 is MNHEY, CDR2 SMNVEV (reference sequence). The CDR3 extends over 14 amino acids. CDR3 nucleotides: TGTGCCAGCAGTTTATCCAGTGGGTCCTACGAGCAGTACTTC. Its translation is CASSLSSGSYEQYF.

The table lists this clonotype with a few counts. The chain has TRBV29-1 and TRBJ2-7; D not certain. CDR1 is SQVTM and CDR2 is ANQGSEA in the germline V gene. This CDR3 comprises 12 residues. Trimming removed 4 bases from V and 3 bases from J, with 10 bases in between. The CDR3 sequence is CSVGRQDYEQYF. CDR3 coding DNA: TGCAGCGTTGGTAGGCAAGACTACGAGCAGTACTTC.

The chain joins TRBV7-2 to TRBJ2-7; 10 bases map to TRBD1. The CDR3 covers 15 residues. V was pared by 5 bases and J by 4 bases, with 8 bases of the junction left unmatched. Germline-derived CDR1 and CDR2 are SGHTA and FQGNSA. CDR3 region: CASSARDRGGYEQYF. DNA of the CDR3: TGTGCCAGCAGCGCCCGGGACAGGGGCGGATACGAGCAGTACTTC.

This clonotype was seen many times. The CDR3 reads CASTSSNGLIYEQYF. CDR3 nucleotide sequence: TGTGCCAGCACCTCCTCGAATGGCCTCATCTACGAGCAGTACTTC. V and J are TRBV7-2 and TRBJ2-7; no definite D call. CDR1 is SGHTA and CDR2 is FQGNSA in the germline V gene. Trimming removed 7 bases from V and 3 bases from J, with 19 bases in between. The length of the CDR3 is 15 residues.

V usage is TRBV28 and J usage is TRBJ1-1, with D hard to call. The CDR3 runs to 13 residues. The V gene lost 4 bases and the J gene lost 8 bases, with 14 bases spanning the gap. In germline, CDR1 is MDHEN, CDR2 SYDVKM. The CDR3 reads CASSSPASPEAFF. The DNA for the CDR3 is TGTGCCAGCAGTTCCCCGGCCAGCCCCGAAGCTTTCTTT.

There are a few counts of this clonotype. This rearrangement joins TRBV7-8 to TRBJ2-4; 8 nucleotides agree with TRBD1. Trimming removed 5 bases from V and 0 bases from J; junction bases left unmatched: 15. This CDR3 is 19 amino acids long. Germline CDR1 SGHVS, CDR2 FQNEAQ. The CDR3 nucleotides are TGTGCCAGCAGCCTTACCGGGACAGGATCCTTTGGAGCCAAAAACATTCAGTACTTC. It specifies CASSLTGTGSFGAKNIQYF.

V gene TRBV12-3 or TRBV12-4 combines with J gene TRBJ2-2; no definite D call. The CDR3 is 12 residues long. Trimming stripped 6 bases from V and 6 bases from J, with 8 bases between. The chain's CDR3 is CASRRSAGELFF. The CDR3 bases are TGTGCCAGCAGGAGGTCGGCCGGGGAGCTGTTTTTT.

The V call is TRBV19, the J call TRBJ2-5; D gene uncertain. V was trimmed by 5 bases and J by 0 bases, leaving 13 bases between them. The CDR3 totals 15 residues. In germline, CDR1 is LNHDA, CDR2 SQIVND (reference sequence). CDR3 amino acids: CASSRSATYQETQYF. The CDR3 region has the DNA TGTGCCAGTAGTCGGTCAGCAACGTACCAAGAGACCCAGTACTTC.

This clonotype has just a few counts. This chain connects TRBV4-1 to TRBJ1-5, with no clear D. V lost 1 base and J 0 bases, leaving 13 bases between the germline ends. The CDR3 is made up of 17 amino acids. CDR1 is MGHRA and CDR2 is YSYEKL in the germline V gene. The CDR3 spells CASSQGFGLLSNQPQHF. CDR3 nucleotide sequence: TGCGCCAGCAGCCAAGGTTTCGGGCTCCTTAGCAATCAGCCCCAGCATTTT.

The chain uses TRBV6-2 or TRBV6-3 and TRBJ2-7, with D perhaps TRBD2 (6 bases). The CDR3 is 14 amino acids. Germline CDR1 MNHEY, CDR2 SVGEGT. V was pared by 6 bases and J by 5 bases, with 17 bases between. The chain's CDR3 is CASSAGGGSDEQYF. The CDR3 DNA follows: TGTGCCAGCAGCGCCGGGGGAGGATCTGACGAGCAGTACTTC.

The chain employs TRBV20-1 and TRBJ2-2; the D call may be TRBD1 or TRBD2 (6 bases each). The CDR3 spans 15 residues. V gave up 3 bases and J gave up 0 bases, with 11 bases separating them. Germline V gene sequence: CDR1 DFQATT, CDR2 SNEGSKA (reference sequence). The CDR3 DNA reads TGCAGTGCTAGGACGGGGGCAGCGAACACCGGGGAGCTGTTTTTT. This gives the protein CSARTGAANTGELFF.

In DNA, the CDR3 is TGTGCCAGTAGTATAGGGTTTCGTCAGCCCCAGCATTTT. It codes for CASSIGFRQPQHF. J is TRBJ1-5 and V is TRBV19; the D is unclear. The V end lost 1 base, the J end lost 6 bases, and 7 bases lay between the germline ends. The germline V gene encodes CDR1 LNHDA and CDR2 SQIVND (reference sequence). The CDR3 contains 13 residues.

There are a few counts of this clonotype. V gene TRBV6-1 combines with J gene TRBJ1-5; D is ambiguous. The germline V gene has CDR1 MNHNS and CDR2 SASEGT. V shed 5 bases and J shed 7 bases, with 9 bases lying between them. The CDR3 has 12 residues. The CDR3 DNA reads as TGTGCCAGCAGTCCCTTCGGACAGCCCCAGCATTTT. Translation: CASSPFGQPQHF.

V and J are TRBV6-1 and TRBJ2-1, with D perhaps matching TRBD2 (6 bases). V was cut by 1 base and J by 9 bases, with 16 bases left in between. There are 15 residues in the CDR3. The germline gives CDR1 MNHNS, CDR2 SASEGT. CDR3 coding DNA: TGTGCCAGCAGTGAAGACGGTAGCGGAGGGCTTGAGCAGTTCTTC. It translates to CASSEDGSGGLEQFF.

This chain connects TRBV7-2 to TRBJ1-2; 7 nucleotides agree with TRBD1. CDR3 length: 15 residues. The junction had 7 bases not matched to a gene; V was cut back by 6 bases and J by 0 bases. Germline values: CDR1 SGHTA, CDR2 FQGNSA. This CDR3 reads CASSHGTAANYGYTF. The CDR3 DNA is TGTGCCAGCAGTCATGGGACAGCAGCTAACTATGGCTACACCTTC.

A few counts support this clonotype. V and J are TRBV11-2 and TRBJ2-2; D is possibly TRBD1 (7 bases). CDR1 is SGHAT and CDR2 is FQNNGV in the germline V gene. The CDR3 covers 15 residues. The V gene lost 2 bases and the J gene lost 1 base, with 8 bases spanning the gap. Written as DNA, the CDR3 is TGTGCCAGCAGCTTACAGGGGGGGAACACCGGGGAGCTGTTTTTT. It specifies CASSLQGGNTGELFF.

This chain joins TRBV11-2 and TRBJ1-5; the match to TRBD1 covers 7 bases. The junction had 8 bases not matched to a gene; V was cut back by 6 bases and J by 0 bases. Germline V gives CDR1 SGHAT, CDR2 FQNNGV. This CDR3 is 16 amino acids long. The CDR3 here is CASSRDSANSNQPQHF. CDR3 nucleotide sequence: TGTGCCAGCAGTCGGGACAGCGCTAATAGCAATCAGCCCCAGCATTTT.

The genes are TRBV7-9 and TRBJ1-2; no reliable D call. V was clipped by 2 bases and J by 0 bases, with 13 bases between them. The CDR3 has 16 residues. Germline V lookup: CDR1 SEHNR, CDR2 FQNEAQ (reference sequence). The CDR3 coding sequence is TGTGCCAGCAGCTTAACGCTTGGTGTCTCTAACTATGGCTACACCTTC. Its protein product is CASSLTLGVSNYGYTF.

As for this clonotype: Germline and junction disagree at one end, which may indicate a read error. The chain is built from TRBV20-1 and TRBJ2-1; D gene ambiguous. The length of the CDR3 is 12 residues. Germline assignment: CDR1 DFQATT and CDR2 SNEGSKA (reference sequence). CDR3 in DNA: TGCAGTGGTAGAATTTTCTTGGACGAGCAGTTCTTC. This encodes CSGRIFLDEQFF.

The CDR3 DNA is TGTGCCAGTAGTATCGGTATAAGAAACTATGGCTACACCTTC. Its translation: CASSIGIRNYGYTF. The rearrangement uses TRBV19 and TRBJ1-2; no firm D call. This CDR3 has 14 residues. Germline assignment: CDR1 LNHDA and CDR2 SQIVND (reference sequence). V was cut by 3 bases and J by 2 bases, with 10 bases left in between.

This clonotype has only a few counts. V gene TRBV5-1 combines with J gene TRBJ2-5; a possible D gene is TRBD2 (5 bases). The CDR3 is 14 amino acids. V lost 0 bases to trimming and J lost 7 bases, with 13 bases between them. Germline CDR1 reads SGHRS; CDR2 reads YFSETQ. As DNA, the CDR3 is TGCGCCAGCAGCTTGGAACCCGGGGTTGCGACCCAGTACTTC. This codes for CASSLEPGVATQYF.

Only a few counts were recorded for this clonotype. The V and J genes are TRBV11-2 and TRBJ2-1, with 11 nucleotides matching TRBD2. Trimming removed 4 bases from V and 6 bases from J; junction bases left unmatched: 14. In germline, CDR1 is SGHAT, CDR2 FQNNGV. The CDR3 sequence is 18 residues long. The CDR3 reads CASSSSGASGGWGNEQFF. The DNA for the CDR3 is TGTGCCAGCAGCTCATCTGGGGCTAGCGGGGGGTGGGGCAATGAGCAGTTCTTC.

The chain's CDR3 is CASSYSQADSTDTQYF. The CDR3 coding sequence is TGTGCCAGCAGTTACTCTCAAGCGGATAGCACAGATACGCAGTATTTT. This chain joins TRBV6-6 and TRBJ2-3, with a weak D call TRBD2 (5 bases). CDR3 length: 16 amino acids. Between the trimmed V and J ends, which lost 0 bases and 0 bases, there was a span of 10 bases. Germline assignment: CDR1 MNHNY and CDR2 SVGAGI (reference sequence).

The chain employs TRBV6-2 or TRBV6-3 and TRBJ2-3; D is possibly TRBD2 (5 bases). The CDR3 has 14 amino acids. Between the trimmed V and J ends, which lost 7 bases and 2 bases, there was a span of 13 bases. CDR1 MNHEY and CDR2 SVGEGT come from the germline V gene. This CDR3 reads CASTTGEITDTQYF. In DNA form, the CDR3 reads TGTGCCAGCACGACCGGGGAGATCACAGATACGCAGTATTTT.

This chain links TRBV12-3 or TRBV12-4 with TRBJ2-5; 9 bases are shared with TRBD2. With 3 bases clipped from V and 7 bases from J, the junction kept 18 bases outside the gene matches. CDR3 length equals 18 residues. CDR3 protein: CASSLALAGGGGNRTQYF. The CDR3 DNA reads TGTGCCAGCAGTTTGGCCCTAGCGGGCGGGGGGGGGAACCGGACCCAGTACTTC.

Points on this clonotype: A junction boundary mismatches the germline segment, possibly from a read error. The chain carries TRBV19 and TRBJ2-2; D remains unclear. The CDR3 covers 11 residues. Looked up from germline, CDR1 is LNHDA and CDR2 is SQIVND (reference sequence). This CDR3 reads CATTNSGELFF. The CDR3 nucleotides read TGTGCCACCACTAACAGCGGGGAGCTGTTTTTT.

The V gene is TRBV6-2 or TRBV6-3, the J gene TRBJ1-6; a weak D match, TRBD1 (6 bases). V lost 6 bases, J lost 10 bases, and 31 bases lay in between. This CDR3 has 19 residues. Germline lookup yields CDR1 MNHEY and CDR2 SVGEGT. The CDR3 protein is CASSSPAPGAAFLWSPLHF. In nucleotides, the CDR3 is TGTGCCAGCAGCTCCCCAGCTCCGGGGGCAGCCTTTTTATGGTCACCCCTCCACTTT.

The rearrangement uses TRBV6-1 and TRBJ2-2; a weak D match, TRBD1 (6 bases). The ends were cut back, 5 bases at V and 0 bases at J, with 10 bases in the middle. The CDR3 has 15 amino acids. Germline values: CDR1 MNHNS, CDR2 SASEGT. As DNA, the CDR3 is TGTGCCAGCAGTTGGGGGCAATCGAACACCGGGGAGCTGTTTTTT. Its protein is CASSWGQSNTGELFF.

J is TRBJ2-3 and V is TRBV7-2; D is uncertain. CDR3 length: 15 amino acids. V was pared by 2 bases and J by 2 bases, with 11 bases between. CDR1 is SGHTA, CDR2 FQGNSA, per germline. This CDR3 reads CASSLSWALTDTQYF. For the CDR3, the DNA is TGTGCCAGCAGCTTAAGCTGGGCGCTCACAGATACGCAGTATTTT.

This clonotype was found a few times. The chain is built from TRBV7-9 and TRBJ1-4; no definite D call. Germline CDR1 SEHNR, CDR2 FQNEAQ (reference sequence). V was trimmed by 0 bases and J by 5 bases, leaving 4 bases between them. This CDR3 spans 13 amino acids. Here the CDR3 reads CASSLAGNEKLFF. The DNA for the CDR3 is TGTGCCAGCAGCTTAGCTGGCAATGAAAAACTGTTTTTT.